A selection of T cell receptor beta chains follows, all from one sample in a study of human T cells and chemical hapten exposure. TCRdb re-called the RACE reads with MiXCR, one entry per CDR3 protein. The table lists more than 50,000 distinct CDR3 sequences, approximately 6.7% of them singletons, with 1.5% to 2% in the top ten. This specimen was whole blood, taken in connection with sensitization to the hapten diphenylcyclopropenone (DPC). The receptors were sampled from a woman aged 25 to 39 with alopecia areata. Some clones in this sample may be carry-over from other donors' samples. Both conserved end residues are part of each CDR3. The order of the fields is V gene, J gene, CDR3 protein.

TRBV12-3/TRBV12-4,TRBJ1-6,CASSLSDSPLHF
TRBV18,TRBJ1-1,CASSPIQGPRTEAFF
TRBV14,TRBJ1-2,CASSQRTGYYGYTF
TRBV20-1,TRBJ1-6,CSARDFGGGNSPLHF
TRBV5-1,TRBJ2-3,CASSLGAGGTDTQYF
TRBV5-4,TRBJ2-1,CASSSRGGSYNEQFF
TRBV2,TRBJ2-5,CASSAGLAETQYF
TRBV11-3,TRBJ1-4,CASSIGTLATNEKLFF
TRBV12-5,TRBJ1-1,CASFPSGNTEAFF
TRBV13,TRBJ2-3,CASSLGSGGAVDTQYF
TRBV29-1,TRBJ1-1,CSSGGQGTSNTEAFF
TRBV27,TRBJ1-1,CASSLRGKYPNTEAFF
TRBV7-8,TRBJ2-1,CASSLAPPNEQFF
TRBV12-3/TRBV12-4,TRBJ2-6,CASSLNPGMIGANVLTF
TRBV18,TRBJ1-1,CASSPKGVGAEAFF
TRBV10-1,TRBJ1-1,CASSRDPMGTEAFF
TRBV20-1,TRBJ2-1,CSASGLAGTNEQFF
TRBV3-1,TRBJ2-3,CASSQDSLGAYTDTQYF
TRBV2,TRBJ2-1,CASGPGQGDQGVRNEQFF
TRBV2,TRBJ2-1,CASGKIGEQFF
TRBV10-3,TRBJ2-6,CAISTGEAGANVLTF
TRBV7-8,TRBJ2-5,CASSLVTGFQETQYF
TRBV20-1,TRBJ1-5,CSAAGRFSNQPQHF
TRBV6-1,TRBJ1-5,CASRTHSNQPQHF
TRBV5-1,TRBJ2-2,CASRGSRDTGELFF
TRBV3-1,TRBJ1-1,CASSQSPGNTEAFF
TRBV11-3,TRBJ2-3,CASSRLAGAADTQYF
TRBV29-1,TRBJ1-5,CSVGVGSNQPQHF
TRBV7-2,TRBJ2-5,CASSFGLQETQYF
TRBV13,TRBJ2-7,CASSFGPTKEQYF
TRBV18,TRBJ1-5,CASSGGTGFDQPQHF
TRBV12-3/TRBV12-4,TRBJ2-2,CASSARFGQGVYDTGELFF
TRBV19,TRBJ1-2,CASKVTTNYGYTF
TRBV11-2,TRBJ2-1,CASSLSAGSGAEQFF
TRBV6-4,TRBJ2-1,CASSEQQGFEQFF
TRBV6-2/TRBV6-3,TRBJ1-5,CASSPRLEQPQHF
TRBV2,TRBJ2-7,CASSERVYEQYF
TRBV19,TRBJ2-1,CASSSVGLAGDNEQFF
TRBV11-1,TRBJ1-1,CASSLRGQNTEAFF
TRBV7-2,TRBJ2-7,CASSLAGGAVEQYF
TRBV7-9,TRBJ1-2,CASSSRRPDRGRINYGDTF
TRBV6-5,TRBJ2-1,CKGGNEQFF
TRBV6-1,TRBJ2-7,CASSLSGEAYEQYF